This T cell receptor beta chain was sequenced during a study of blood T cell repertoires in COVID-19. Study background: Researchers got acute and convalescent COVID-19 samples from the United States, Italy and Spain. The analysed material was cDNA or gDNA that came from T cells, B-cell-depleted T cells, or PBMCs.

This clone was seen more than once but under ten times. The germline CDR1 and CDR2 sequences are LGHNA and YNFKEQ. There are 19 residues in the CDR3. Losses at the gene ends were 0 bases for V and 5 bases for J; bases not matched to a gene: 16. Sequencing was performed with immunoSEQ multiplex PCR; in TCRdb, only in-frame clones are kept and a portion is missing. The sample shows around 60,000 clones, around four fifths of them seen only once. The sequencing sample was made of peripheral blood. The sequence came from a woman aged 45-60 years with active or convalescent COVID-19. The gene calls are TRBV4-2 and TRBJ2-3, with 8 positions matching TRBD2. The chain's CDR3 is CASSQDLPGGLLPGDTQYF. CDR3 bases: TGTGCCAGCAGCCAAGATCTACCGGGAGGGCTCCTGCCAGGAGATACGCAGTATTTT.